The 21 T cell receptor beta chains below were found in one sample sequenced in a study of blood T cell repertoires in COVID-19. Here immunoSEQ multiplex PCR was the method, and the copy in TCRdb shows in-frame clones only, minus some. The sample comprises hundreds of thousands of clones, about 90% of which are singletons, and 1% rests with the top ten. Specimen: peripheral blood. Source of these receptors: a woman in her forties with COVID-19, enrolled during active disease.

The V gene is TRBV5-4, the J gene TRBJ2-5; 8 positions agree with TRBD2. Losses at the gene ends were 3 bases for V and 2 bases for J; bases not matched to a gene: 6. Germline CDR1 reads SGHNT; CDR2 reads YYREEE (reference sequence). The CDR3 is 15 amino acids. In nucleotides, the CDR3 is TGTGCCAGCAGCTCCGGACTAGCCTGGCAAGAGACCCAGTACTTC. It encodes CASSSGLAWQETQYF.

This clone was seen a single time. The rearrangement joins TRBV30 to TRBJ1-5; D is ambiguous. Germline lookup yields CDR1 GTSNPN and CDR2 SVGIG (reference sequence). This CDR3 is 14 amino acids long. The V end lost 0 bases, the J end lost 7 bases, and 13 bases lay between the germline ends. CDR3 in DNA: TGTGCCTGGAGTGTATCGGGGTCAGGACAGCCCCAGCATTTT. Translating gives CAWSVSGSGQPQHF.

This rearrangement joins TRBV19 to TRBJ2-2, with 7 bases aligning to TRBD1. The CDR3 has 16 residues. V trimming: 5 bases; J trimming: 6 bases; junction bases outside the gene matches: 12. Germline values: CDR1 LNHDA, CDR2 SQIVND (reference sequence). The CDR3 spells CASSRPLTGTSGELFF. Here the CDR3 DNA reads TGTGCCAGTAGTCGTCCTTTGACAGGGACGTCCGGGGAGCTGTTTTTT.

The CDR3 DNA follows: TGTGCCAGCAGTTCATCAGGACTACCCACCCCATCTAGCACAGATACGCAGTATTTT. Translation: CASSSSGLPTPSSTDTQYF. V gene TRBV28 combines with J gene TRBJ2-3; tentative D call: TRBD2 (6 bases). This CDR3 is built from 19 residues. Per germline, CDR1 MDHEN and CDR2 SYDVKM. V was shortened by 4 bases and J by 0 bases, with 23 bases between the two germline ends.

This chain links TRBV10-3 with TRBJ1-6; D is perhaps TRBD1 (5 bases). CDR1 is ENHRY and CDR2 is SYGVKD in the germline V gene. This CDR3 comprises 14 residues. V lost 10 bases, J lost 7 bases, and 17 bases lay in between. CDR3 DNA sequence: TGTGCCACCCAAGAGGGACTGGTAAATTCACCCCTCCACTTT. Protein product: CATQEGLVNSPLHF.

This clone was observed a few times. The chain joins TRBV5-1 to TRBJ2-7, with a tentative D call TRBD1 (5 bases). CDR1 and CDR2 (germline): SGHRS, YFSETQ. The CDR3 extends over 14 amino acids. V lost 3 bases, J lost 7 bases, and 17 bases lay in between. The DNA for the CDR3 is TGCGCCAGCAGCTGGACATACTTGACGACTGAGCAGTACTTC. Encoded protein: CASSWTYLTTEQYF.

The chain is built from TRBV5-1 and TRBJ2-1; 7 bases map to TRBD1. Germline V CDR1 and CDR2: SGHRS, YFSETQ. The CDR3 contains 15 residues. V gave up 2 bases and J gave up 4 bases; unmatched junction bases: 6. CDR3 sequence reads: CASSLRDRVYNEQFF. The CDR3 bases are TGCGCCAGCAGCTTACGGGACAGAGTGTACAATGAGCAGTTCTTC.

This chain connects TRBV5-1 to TRBJ2-7, with D perhaps matching TRBD1 (6 bases). The germline V gene encodes CDR1 SGHRS and CDR2 YFSETQ. Trimming cost V 0 bases and J 7 bases, with 14 bases left between them. This CDR3 has 14 amino acids. This chain's CDR3 is CASSLATGFGEQYF. CDR3 coding DNA: TGCGCCAGCAGCTTGGCGACAGGATTCGGGGAGCAGTACTTC.

The rearrangement joins TRBV5-8 to TRBJ2-1; possible D gene TRBD2, 6 bases. The germline V gene encodes CDR1 SGHTS and CDR2 YDEGEE. V lost 2 bases and J 2 bases, leaving 11 bases between the germline ends. The CDR3 spans 15 residues. CDR3 loop: CASSLGVAAYNEQFF. Written as DNA, the CDR3 is TGTGCCAGCAGCTTAGGGGTAGCGGCCTACAATGAGCAGTTCTTC.

J is TRBJ1-2 and V is TRBV28; TRBD1 is a possible D gene (5 bases). Germline lookup yields CDR1 MDHEN and CDR2 SYDVKM. The V end was cut by 2 bases, the J end by 0 bases, with 10 bases between. CDR3 length: 15 residues. Here the CDR3 reads CASSLATETNYGYTF. The CDR3 region has the DNA TGTGCCAGCAGTTTAGCGACAGAAACTAACTATGGCTACACCTTC.

The chain has TRBV15 and TRBJ2-7; 11 bases align to TRBD1. The CDR3 covers 16 residues. Looked up from germline, CDR1 is LNHNV and CDR2 is YYDKDF (reference sequence). V lost 0 bases and J lost 2; bases outside the gene matches: 3. CDR3 residues: CATSRDPGQGAYEQYF. CDR3 coding DNA: TGTGCCACCAGCAGAGATCCGGGACAGGGGGCCTACGAGCAGTACTTC.

The rearrangement uses TRBV4-3 and TRBJ2-2; no clear D gene. Germline CDR1 is LGHNA and CDR2 is YSLEER. The V and J ends lost 3 bases and 0 bases respectively, with 11 bases between them. This CDR3 has 16 residues. The DNA for the CDR3 is TGCGCCAGCAGCCAGGCCCTTGGTGCGAACACCGGGGAGCTGTTTTTT. It translates to CASSQALGANTGELFF.

The V and J genes are TRBV11-3 and TRBJ2-2, with TRBD2 identical over 7 bases. CDR1 and CDR2 (germline): SGHNT, YENEEA. J was trimmed by 2 bases and V by 2 bases; bases with no gene match: 5. The CDR3 is 16 residues long. The DNA for the CDR3 is TGTGCCAGCAGCTTAACAGCGGGAATTAACACCGGGGAGCTGTTTTTT. This sequence encodes CASSLTAGINTGELFF.

This rearrangement joins TRBV27 to TRBJ2-2; 7 bases line up with TRBD2. Germline V gene sequence: CDR1 MNHEY, CDR2 SMNVEV (reference sequence). The CDR3 is made up of 19 amino acids. The V gene end was trimmed by 5 bases and the J gene end by 6 bases; junction bases not matched to a gene: 21. The CDR3 nucleotides read TGTGCCAGCAGTCCTACCTCGGGGAGGGGCGCTTCACGGCCCGGGGAGCTGTTTTTT. It specifies CASSPTSGRGASRPGELFF.

This clone was observed a single time. The chain combines TRBV7-3 with TRBJ1-5, with D maybe TRBD1 (5 bases). There are 15 residues in the CDR3. Germline lookup yields CDR1 SGHTA and CDR2 FQGTGA. V shed 5 bases and J shed 3 bases, with 14 bases lying between them. CDR3 coding DNA: TGTGCCAGCAGCATATCGGGGGGTGACAATCAGCCCCAGCATTTT. Residues: CASSISGGDNQPQHF.

J is TRBJ1-1 and V is TRBV6-4, with 8 bases that match TRBD1. Germline trimming cut 8 bases from V and 5 bases from J; bases unmatched to any gene: 22. The CDR3 is made up of 18 amino acids. CDR1 and CDR2 (germline): MRHNA, SNTAGT. CDR3 sequence (DNA): TGTGCCAGCCTTAAACGAGAGTGGACAGGGCCAGTGGGGACTGAAGCTTTCTTT. Encoded protein: CASLKREWTGPVGTEAFF.

V is TRBV28 and J is TRBJ1-2, with D tentatively TRBD1 (6 bases). This CDR3 contains 18 residues. The V gene lost 4 bases and the J gene lost 5 bases, with 26 bases spanning the gap. From germline, CDR1 is MDHEN and CDR2 SYDVKM. CDR3 nucleotide sequence: TGTGCCAGCAGTTCCTTAGATTCCTCCAACAGGGATGGGTATGGCTACACCTTC. Translated: CASSSLDSSNRDGYGYTF.

This rearrangement joins TRBV7-2 to TRBJ2-7; 8 bases match TRBD2. The ends lost 4 bases at V and 4 bases at J; junction bases unmatched: 9. This CDR3 is built from 15 residues. Germline CDR1 and CDR2: SGHTA and FQGNSA. In DNA, the CDR3 is TGTGCCAGCAGCTCTATTAGCGGGGAGGGATACGAGCAGTACTTC. It yields the protein CASSSISGEGYEQYF.

This clone was detected only a few times. V usage is TRBV7-3 and J usage is TRBJ2-7, with D perhaps TRBD2 (6 bases). This CDR3 has 14 amino acids. CDR1 SGHTA and CDR2 FQGTGA come from the germline V gene. V gave up 5 bases and J gave up 5 bases, with 16 bases separating them. CDR3 in amino acids: CASSADNGGNEQYF. CDR3 bases: TGTGCCAGCAGCGCGGATAACGGGGGTAACGAGCAGTACTTC. Complete variable domain (other parts from reference TRBV7-3 and TRBJ2-7): GAGVSQTPSNKVTEKGKYVELRCDPISGHTALYWYRQSLGQGPEFLIYFQGTGAADDSGLPNDRFFAVRPEGSVSTLKIQRTERGDSAVYLCASSADNGGNEQYFGPGTRLTVT.

V is TRBV5-1 and J is TRBJ2-3; 7 bases are a match to TRBD2. Germline V gene sequence: CDR1 SGHRS, CDR2 YFSETQ. Losses at the gene ends were 4 bases for V and 1 base for J; bases not matched to a gene: 6. This CDR3 contains 15 residues. This chain's CDR3 is CASSPVGGGTDTQYF. In DNA, the CDR3 is TGCGCCAGCAGCCCGGTTGGGGGGGGCACAGATACGCAGTATTTT. The whole variable domain, remainder taken from reference TRBV5-1 and TRBJ2-3, is KAGVTQTPRYLIKTRGQQVTLSCSPISGHRSVSWYQQTPGQGLQFLFEYFSETQRNKGNFPGRFSGRQFSNSRSEMNVSTLELGDSALYLCASSPVGGGTDTQYFGPGTRLTVL.

The gene calls are TRBV7-2 and TRBJ1-4, with a tentative D call TRBD1 (6 bases). This CDR3 spans 15 amino acids. V was trimmed by 7 bases and J by 2 bases, leaving 14 bases between them. Germline-derived CDR1 and CDR2 are SGHTA and FQGNSA. CDR3 sequence reads: CASTLPTGTNEKLFF. CDR3 coding DNA: TGTGCCAGCACCCTACCCACAGGGACTAATGAAAAACTGTTTTTT.